This entry is about one T cell receptor beta chain. Its antigen is not identified. The record originates from a study of T cell responses to AZD1222 COVID-19 vaccine. General study findings and limits: The study found Spike-specific TCR breadth and depth rose after two AZD1222 doses. There were mostly white British donors and more females than males, and clonal diversity was possibly underestimated.

Method: immunoSEQ multiplex PCR; TCRdb's copy keeps in-frame clones and lacks some. The data hold 180,000 or so clones, with around 89% observed a single time. The CDR3 has 12 amino acids. Germline V gene data show CDR1 as SGHNT and CDR2 as YYREEE (reference sequence). The V end lost 4 bases, the J end lost 2 bases, and 5 bases lay between the germline ends. The specimen was peripheral blood, collected 28 days after the second AZD1222 dose. This sequence originates from an adult who received the AZD1222 COVID-19 vaccine. The chain uses TRBV5-4 and TRBJ2-3; D unresolved. This CDR3 reads CASSLNTDTQYF. The CDR3 nucleotides are TGTGCCAGCAGCCTGAACACAGATACGCAGTATTTT.